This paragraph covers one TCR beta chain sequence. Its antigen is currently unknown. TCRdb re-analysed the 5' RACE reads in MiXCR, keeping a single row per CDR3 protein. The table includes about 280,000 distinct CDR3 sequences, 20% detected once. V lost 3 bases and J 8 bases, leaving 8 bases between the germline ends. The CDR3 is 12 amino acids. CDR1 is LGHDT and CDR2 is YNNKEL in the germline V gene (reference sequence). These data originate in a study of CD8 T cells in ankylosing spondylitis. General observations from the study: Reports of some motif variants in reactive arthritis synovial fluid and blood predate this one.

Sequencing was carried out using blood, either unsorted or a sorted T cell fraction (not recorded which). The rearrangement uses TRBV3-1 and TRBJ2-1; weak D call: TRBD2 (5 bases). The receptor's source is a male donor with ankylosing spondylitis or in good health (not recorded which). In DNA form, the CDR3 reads TGTGCCAGCAGCCATGGAGCGGATGAGCAGTTCTTC. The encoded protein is CASSHGADEQFF.